The 22 T cell receptor beta chains below were found in one sample sequenced in a study of response to subunit inactivated influenza vaccine. TCRdb fed the RT-PCR reads into MiXCR, producing one record per CDR3 protein. The data show about 700,000 distinct CDR3 sequences, with 14% seen just once and around 7.6% held by the top ten. This material consisted of PBMCs from blood, taken less than 15 days before vaccination. All receptors derive from a man aged 45 to 65 who received an inactivated influenza vaccine.

This clonotype was seen more than once but under ten times. The CDR3 nucleotides read TGTGCCAGCAGTTTACTTAGCGTTCCAGATACGCAGTATTTT. It encodes CASSLLSVPDTQYF. V gene TRBV27 combines with J gene TRBJ2-3; tentatively, D is TRBD2 (5 bases). Trimming took 2 bases from V and 4 from J, leaving 10 bases between them. Germline V gene data show CDR1 as MNHEY and CDR2 as SMNVEV (reference sequence). This CDR3 is 14 amino acids long.

This clonotype was detected ten times or more. The chain recombines TRBV11-2 with TRBJ2-5, with 11 bases fitting TRBD2. Germline values: CDR1 SGHAT, CDR2 FQNNGV. The CDR3 has 16 residues. J lost 3 bases, V lost 1 base, and 4 bases had no gene match. The CDR3 DNA sequence: TGTGCCAGCAGCTTAGGTTCTAGCGGGGGGAAAGAGACCCAGTACTTC. Amino acid sequence: CASSLGSSGGKETQYF.

This clonotype was seen more than once but under ten times. The genes are TRBV6-5 and TRBJ2-5; D not certain. V was clipped by 2 bases and J by 5 bases, with 21 bases between them. Germline V gives CDR1 MNHEY, CDR2 SVGAGI. The CDR3 runs to 17 residues. This CDR3 reads CASSYRSLPGIGETQYF. The CDR3 region has the DNA TGTGCCAGCAGTTACCGCTCCCTCCCGGGTATAGGGGAGACCCAGTACTTC.

This clonotype was counted many times. The chain recombines TRBV20-1 with TRBJ1-5; weak D call: TRBD1 (5 bases). V lost 1 base and J 3 bases, leaving 13 bases between the germline ends. CDR1 is DFQATT and CDR2 is SNEGSKA in the germline V gene (reference sequence). This CDR3 region has 15 residues. As DNA, the CDR3 is TGCAGTGCTAGAGCCCCAGACAGATCCAATCAGCCCCAGCATTTT. Its protein product is CSARAPDRSNQPQHF.

This clonotype occurred a few times. The V call is TRBV20-1, the J call TRBJ2-7; 12 nucleotides line up with TRBD2. CDR3 length: 15 residues. The V gene's germline CDR1 is DFQATT and CDR2 SNEGSKA (reference sequence). Trimming took 6 bases from V and 5 from J; bases not matched to a gene: 11. CDR3 sequence reads: CSALRLAGVRDEQYF. Written as DNA, the CDR3 is TGCAGTGCCCTAAGACTAGCGGGAGTCAGGGACGAGCAGTACTTC.

The rearrangement links TRBV11-3 to TRBJ2-2; 7 bases match TRBD1. The J segment lost 6 bases and the V segment lost 6 bases, leaving 4 bases of the junction unmatched. The CDR3 sequence is 13 residues long. The germline gives CDR1 SGHNT, CDR2 YENEEA. The CDR3 spells CASSPTGAGELFF. In DNA, the CDR3 is TGTGCCAGCAGTCCTACAGGGGCCGGGGAGCTGTTTTTT.

Notes on this clonotype: One junction end disagrees with the germline gene, perhaps due to a read error. The chain combines TRBV4-2 with TRBJ2-1, with 9 bases lining up with TRBD2. This CDR3 spans 16 amino acids. Per the germline V gene, CDR1 is LGHNA and CDR2 is YNFKEQ. CDR3 sequence reads: CSSSQDRRGGRNEQFF. The CDR3 DNA reads TGTTCCAGCAGCCAAGATCGGCGGGGGGGTCGTAATGAGCAGTTCTTC.

V is TRBV28 and J is TRBJ2-1; 7 bases are a match to TRBD1. Germline V lookup: CDR1 MDHEN, CDR2 SYDVKM. V lost 10 bases, J lost 0 bases, and 3 bases stayed unmatched. This CDR3 comprises 13 residues. CDR3 in amino acids: CATRDSSYNEQFF. CDR3 nucleotides: TGTGCCACCCGGGACAGCTCCTACAATGAGCAGTTCTTC.

This clonotype appeared a single time. The genes are TRBV20-1 and TRBJ2-5, with 12 nucleotides matching TRBD2. Germline V lookup: CDR1 DFQATT, CDR2 SNEGSKA (reference sequence). The CDR3 extends over 16 amino acids. Trimming took 1 base from V and 5 from J; bases not matched to a gene: 8. Here the CDR3 reads CSARGLAGVMWETQYF. Written as DNA, the CDR3 is TGCAGTGCTAGAGGACTAGCGGGAGTTATGTGGGAGACCCAGTACTTC.

This clonotype has just a few counts. This chain uses TRBV7-2 with TRBJ2-3; 8 nucleotides match TRBD1. J lost 0 bases, V lost 5 bases, and 10 bases had no gene match. The CDR3 loop spans 17 amino acids. Germline lookup yields CDR1 SGHTA and CDR2 FQGNSA. The CDR3 protein is CASSRATGGYSTDTQYF. Here the CDR3 DNA reads TGTGCCAGCAGCCGAGCCACAGGGGGGTATAGCACAGATACGCAGTATTTT.

In this sample, this clonotype turned up a few times. The chain uses TRBV18 and TRBJ1-2; TRBD1 aligns across 7 bases. V was clipped by 2 bases and J by 6 bases; unmatched bases: 9. Germline V gene sequence: CDR1 KGHSH, CDR2 LQKENI. The CDR3 runs to 15 residues. The CDR3 region is CASSPTRGPHDGYTF. DNA of the CDR3: TGTGCCAGCTCACCAACGAGGGGGCCTCACGATGGCTACACCTTC. Full variable domain (missing parts from reference TRBV18 and TRBJ1-2): NAGVMQNPRHLVRRRGQEARLRCSPMKGHSHVYWYRQLPEEGLKFMVYLQKENIIDESGMPKERFSAEFPKEGPSILRIQQVVRGDSAAYFCASSPTRGPHDGYTFGSGTRLTVV.

This clonotype was recorded many times. The rearrangement uses TRBV15 and TRBJ2-2; D is possibly TRBD1 (6 bases). CDR1 is LNHNV, CDR2 YYDKDF, per germline (reference sequence). Trimming removed 6 bases at V and 0 bases at J, with 17 bases between. The CDR3 length is 17 residues. CDR3 coding DNA: TGTGCCACCAGTTTATTCAGGGGAGCAGCGAACACCGGGGAGCTGTTTTTT. It codes for CATSLFRGAANTGELFF.

This clonotype appeared many times. V and J are TRBV4-1 and TRBJ2-7; the D gene could be TRBD1 or TRBD2 (5 bases each). Germline V CDR1 and CDR2: MGHRA, YSYEKL. There are 13 residues in the CDR3. Trimming pared 5 bases from V and 3 bases from J, leaving 11 bases between. The CDR3 DNA reads TGCGCCAGCAGCTTCGGGGCCGACTACGAGCAGTACTTC. It is translated as CASSFGADYEQYF.

The rearrangement joins TRBV4-3 to TRBJ1-6; no clear D gene. Germline CDR1 and CDR2: LGHNA and YSLEER. The CDR3 has 16 residues. V lost 0 bases, J lost 10 bases, and 16 bases lay in between. The CDR3 DNA follows: TGCGCCAGCAGCCAAGATGGAGGGAGGGTAGGATCACCCCTCCACTTT. It yields the protein CASSQDGGRVGSPLHF.

V gene TRBV7-6 combines with J gene TRBJ2-7; 9 bases line up with TRBD1. Germline loops: CDR1 SGHVS, CDR2 FNYEAQ. The ends lost 3 bases at V and 6 bases at J; junction bases unmatched: 12. There are 16 residues in the CDR3. DNA for the CDR3: TGTGCCAGCAGCTTCCAACATACCGGGACAGGGACCGAGCAGTACTTC. Translated: CASSFQHTGTGTEQYF. Full variable domain (outside the CDR3, taken from reference TRBV7-6 and TRBJ2-7): GAGVSQSPRYKVTKRGQDVALRCDPISGHVSLYWYRQALGQGPEFLTYFNYEAQQDKSGLPNDRFSAERPEGSISTLTIQRTEQRDSAMYRCASSFQHTGTGTEQYFGPGTRLTVT.

The chain employs TRBV20-1 and TRBJ2-5, with TRBD2 identical over 10 bases. The CDR3 extends over 13 amino acids. The germline CDR1 and CDR2 sequences are DFQATT and SNEGSKA (reference sequence). Trimming cost V 5 bases and J 3 bases; bases outside gene matches: 3. The CDR3 DNA reads TGCAGTGCTCAGCGGGGGGGCAAAGAGACCCAGTACTTC. Translating gives CSAQRGGKETQYF.

This clonotype turned up a few times. The rearrangement uses TRBV5-1 and TRBJ2-1; unclear D gene. Germline assignment: CDR1 SGHRS and CDR2 YFSETQ. The CDR3 spans 13 residues. V shed 2 bases and J shed 2 bases, with 5 bases lying between them. The CDR3 region has the DNA TGCGCCAGCAGCTTCAATACCTACAATGAGCAGTTCTTC. This sequence encodes CASSFNTYNEQFF.

The rearrangement uses TRBV4-3 and TRBJ2-3; D is perhaps TRBD1 (6 bases). Germline assignment: CDR1 LGHNA and CDR2 YSLEER. Trimming stripped 9 bases from V and 2 bases from J, with 21 bases between. The CDR3 contains 16 residues. The CDR3 DNA is TGCGCCAGTACCGCGGACCCGACAGGATACACAGATACGCAGTATTTT. Residues: CASTADPTGYTDTQYF.

This chain joins TRBV5-1 and TRBJ2-5; D may be TRBD1 (6 bases). This CDR3 is 13 amino acids long. V was cut by 2 bases and J by 3 bases, with 8 bases left in between. Per the germline V gene, CDR1 is SGHRS and CDR2 is YFSETQ. The CDR3 DNA reads TGCGCCAGCAGCTTAGGGACAAAAGAGACCCAGTACTTC. It is translated as CASSLGTKETQYF.

V is TRBV28 and J is TRBJ1-5; no clear D. The CDR3 loop spans 14 amino acids. Germline V gene lookup returns CDR1 MDHEN and CDR2 SYDVKM. V lost 6 bases to trimming and J lost 3 bases, with 12 bases between them. The CDR3 is CASRTGFYNQPQHF. As DNA, the CDR3 is TGTGCCAGCAGGACCGGGTTCTACAATCAGCCCCAGCATTTT.

This chain joins TRBV20-1 and TRBJ2-5; possible D gene TRBD2, 5 bases. This CDR3 has 13 amino acids. The germline gives CDR1 DFQATT, CDR2 SNEGSKA (reference sequence). V was clipped by 3 bases and J by 7 bases, with 15 bases between them. This CDR3 reads CSASFPGIGTQYF. DNA for the CDR3: TGCAGTGCTAGCTTCCCCGGGATTGGGACCCAGTACTTC.

This clonotype was seen a handful of times. The chain recombines TRBV28 with TRBJ2-1; either TRBD1 or TRBD2 may supply D (6 bases each). CDR1 MDHEN and CDR2 SYDVKM come from the germline V gene. The CDR3 is 16 residues long. V was pared by 3 bases and J by 7 bases, with 19 bases between. In DNA form, the CDR3 reads TGTGCCAGCAGTTTTTCGGTCCGGGGGCTGAGAAATGAGCAGTTCTTC. Protein sequence: CASSFSVRGLRNEQFF. Variable domain in full (rest from reference TRBV28 and TRBJ2-1): DVKVTQSSRYLVKRTGEKVFLECVQDMDHENMFWYRQDPGLGLRLIYFSYDVKMKEKGDIPEGYSVSREKKERFSLILESASTNQTSMYLCASSFSVRGLRNEQFFGPGTRLTVL.